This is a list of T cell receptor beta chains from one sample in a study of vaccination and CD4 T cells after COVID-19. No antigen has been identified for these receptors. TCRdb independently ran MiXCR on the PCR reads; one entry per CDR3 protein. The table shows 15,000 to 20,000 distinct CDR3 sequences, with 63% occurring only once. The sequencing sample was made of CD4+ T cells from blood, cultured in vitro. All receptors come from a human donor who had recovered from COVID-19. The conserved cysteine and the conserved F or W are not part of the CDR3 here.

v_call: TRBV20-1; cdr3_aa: SVKKWASGTSYNEQF
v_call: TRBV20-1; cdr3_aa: SARGQAGAKNIQY
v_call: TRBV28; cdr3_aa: ASSSPEGWGISNQPQH
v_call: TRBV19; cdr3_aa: ASSGTGGRNYGYT
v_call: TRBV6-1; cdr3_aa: ASSALGGQGNTGELF
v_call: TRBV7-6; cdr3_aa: ASSLEPLAGGTGELF
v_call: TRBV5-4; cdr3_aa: ASSSRSGGAGETQY
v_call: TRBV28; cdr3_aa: ASSWELNSPLH
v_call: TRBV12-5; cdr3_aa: ASGLADEQY
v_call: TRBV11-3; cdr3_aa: ASSALRRNTEAF
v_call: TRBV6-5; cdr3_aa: ASSLGAGFYEQY
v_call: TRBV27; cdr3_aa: ASSPRGRTSYLEQY
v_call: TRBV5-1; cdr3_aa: ASSLAGGSYEQY
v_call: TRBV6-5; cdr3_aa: ASSSRQGSGNQPQH
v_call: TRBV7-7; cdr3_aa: ASSLSGTRETQY
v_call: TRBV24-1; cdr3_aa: ATSDFEGLGYT
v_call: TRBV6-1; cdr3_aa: ASSARSGTGGSGNTIY
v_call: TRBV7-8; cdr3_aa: ASSPEGDKYNEQF
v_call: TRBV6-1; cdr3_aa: ASRGGSSRPQH
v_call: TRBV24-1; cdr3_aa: ATSESRGTNTGELF
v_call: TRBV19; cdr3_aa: ASSASPDRGPQPQH
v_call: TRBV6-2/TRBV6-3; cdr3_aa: ASSPTPRDRGRQPQH
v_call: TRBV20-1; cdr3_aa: SARRTSPNTGELF
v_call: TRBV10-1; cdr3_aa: ASSAAGTGYEQY
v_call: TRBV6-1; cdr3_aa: ASRSRGTEAF
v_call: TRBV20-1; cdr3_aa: SARGLAGAETQY
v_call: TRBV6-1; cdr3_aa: ASSEGTGGYEQY
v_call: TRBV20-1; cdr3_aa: SVRLAAETQY
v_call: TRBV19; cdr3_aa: ASTTARGNQPQH
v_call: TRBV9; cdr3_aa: ASSFDTNRDTQY
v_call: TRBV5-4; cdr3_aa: ATTEKGSWEQY
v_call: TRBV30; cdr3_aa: AWIEDRGLTVWNSPLH
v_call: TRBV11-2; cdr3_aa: ASSLTTTTGREQY
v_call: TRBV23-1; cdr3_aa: ASSPGRTQTRNQPQH
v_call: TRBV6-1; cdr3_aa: ASSEAADPYGYT